The 10 T cell receptor beta chains below all came from one sample that was sequenced in a study of T cells in localized non-small cell lung cancer. Assay: immunoSEQ multiplex PCR; the TCRdb copy retains only in-frame clones and omits some. The sample lists around 24,000 clones, roughly 84% occurring once. Sequenced material: peripheral blood, taken before any cancer treatment. The receptor source for this set is a male donor aged 60 or older with stage I squamous cell lung carcinoma.

The rearrangement links TRBV10-3 to TRBJ2-4; TRBD1 matches 10 bases. Trimming cost V 2 bases and J 1 base; bases outside gene matches: 8. The CDR3 contains 18 residues. Germline V gene sequence: CDR1 ENHRY, CDR2 SYGVKD. The DNA of the CDR3 is TGTGCCATCAGTGAGGCCCCGGGACAGGGGCGCGCCAAAAACATTCAGTACTTC. Translated: CAISEAPGQGRAKNIQYF.

This clone was seen only a few times. V gene TRBV7-9 combines with J gene TRBJ2-7, with a tentative D call TRBD2 (6 bases). V lost 1 base, J lost 3 bases, and 13 bases lay in between. The length of the CDR3 is 15 residues. Germline lookup yields CDR1 SEHNR and CDR2 FQNEAQ (reference sequence). CDR3 residues: CASSLGGGLFYEQYF. The CDR3 DNA sequence: TGTGCCAGCAGCTTAGGTGGGGGACTGTTCTACGAGCAGTACTTC.

This chain joins TRBV5-1 and TRBJ2-3, with a weak D call TRBD2 (6 bases). Trimming cost V 4 bases and J 5 bases, with 23 bases left between them. Germline CDR1 reads SGHRS; CDR2 reads YFSETQ. This CDR3 comprises 17 residues. The CDR3 coding sequence is TGCGCCAGCAGCCAGAGGGGAGGCGGTGGGATTGGAGATACGCAGTATTTT. Amino acid sequence: CASSQRGGGGIGDTQYF.

V gene TRBV11-2 combines with J gene TRBJ2-2; D ambiguous. CDR3 length: 13 residues. Germline-derived CDR1 and CDR2 are SGHAT and FQNNGV. Trimming stripped 0 bases from V and 6 bases from J, with 5 bases between. The CDR3 nucleotides read TGTGCCAGCAGCTTAGATATATCCGGGGAGCTGTTTTTT. Its protein product is CASSLDISGELFF.

This clone has just one count. V gene TRBV7-9 combines with J gene TRBJ2-1; D uncertain. V lost 7 bases to trimming and J lost 11 bases, with 15 bases between them. This CDR3 is built from 12 residues. The germline CDR1 and CDR2 sequences are SEHNR and FQNEAQ (reference sequence). The CDR3 loop is CASTPVIRKQFF. CDR3 bases: TGTGCCAGCACCCCAGTAATTAGGAAGCAGTTCTTC.

The rearrangement uses TRBV2 and TRBJ2-3; perhaps TRBD2 as D (6 bases). The CDR3 spans 13 residues. Germline CDR1 and CDR2: SNHLY and FYNNEI. Trimming shortened V by 8 bases and J by 2 bases, and 11 bases separated the two germline ends. In DNA form, the CDR3 reads TGTGCCAGCTTAGCGGAGAACACAGATACGCAGTATTTT. Encoded protein: CASLAENTDTQYF.

This rearrangement joins TRBV4-1 to TRBJ1-2; no definite D call. Deletions cut 0 bases from V and 6 bases from J, with 14 bases between. Germline V gene lookup returns CDR1 MGHRA and CDR2 YSYEKL. The CDR3 sequence is 15 residues long. CDR3 in DNA: TGCGCCAGCAGCCAAGAACCACGGAGAGGGAATGGCTACACCTTC. It encodes CASSQEPRRGNGYTF.

The chain has TRBV29-1 and TRBJ2-1; 8 bases fit TRBD2. Germline CDR1 reads SQVTM; CDR2 reads ANQGSEA. With V trimmed by 5 bases and J by 7 bases, 7 bases remained unmatched. The CDR3 extends over 13 amino acids. CDR3 protein: CSVIDGRGNEQFF. CDR3 sequence (DNA): TGCAGCGTTATAGACGGGAGGGGAAATGAGCAGTTCTTC.

The CDR3 spells CASRPEGETQYF. DNA for the CDR3: TGCGCCAGCAGGCCTGAAGGAGAGACCCAGTACTTC. The gene calls are TRBV5-1 and TRBJ2-5; D not resolved. CDR3 length: 12 residues. CDR1 is SGHRS, CDR2 YFSETQ, per germline. Trimming removed 5 bases from V and 4 bases from J, with 9 bases in between.

This sequence joins TRBV6-5 and TRBJ1-4, with D perhaps matching TRBD1 (5 bases). With 2 bases removed from V and 8 bases from J, the gap between germline ends came to 12 bases. This CDR3 spans 14 amino acids. The V gene's germline CDR1 is MNHEY and CDR2 SVGAGI. The CDR3 is CASSYEGTVEKLFF. DNA for the CDR3: TGTGCCAGCAGTTACGAAGGGACTGTAGAAAAACTGTTTTTT.